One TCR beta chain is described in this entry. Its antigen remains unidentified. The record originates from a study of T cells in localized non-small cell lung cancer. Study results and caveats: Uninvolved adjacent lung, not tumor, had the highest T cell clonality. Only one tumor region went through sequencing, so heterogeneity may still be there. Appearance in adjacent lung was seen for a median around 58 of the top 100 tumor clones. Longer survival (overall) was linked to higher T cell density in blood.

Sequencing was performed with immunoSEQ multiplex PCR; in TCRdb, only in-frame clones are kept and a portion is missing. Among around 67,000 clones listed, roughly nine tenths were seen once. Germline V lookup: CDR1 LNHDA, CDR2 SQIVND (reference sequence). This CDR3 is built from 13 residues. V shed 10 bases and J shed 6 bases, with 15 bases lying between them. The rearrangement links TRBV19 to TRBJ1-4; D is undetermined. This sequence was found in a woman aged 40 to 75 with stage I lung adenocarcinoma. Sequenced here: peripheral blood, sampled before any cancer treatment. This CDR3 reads CATRTYGDEKLFF. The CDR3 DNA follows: TGTGCCACTAGGACCTATGGGGATGAAAAACTGTTTTTT.